This TCR beta chain was profiled in a study of T cell repertoires in cytomegalovirus infection. Turning to the study itself: It was the public TCR beta signatures that indicated both CMV infection and matching HLA type.

TCRdb re-analysed the reads in MiXCR, keeping a single row per CDR3 protein. The sample has approximately 170,000 distinct CDR3 sequences; 15% to 20% are singletons. The germline V and J ends were trimmed by 7 bases and 1 base, with 11 bases remaining between them. Germline CDR1 is MDHEN and CDR2 is SYDVKM. The CDR3 spans 15 residues. Points from the study as a whole: Public TCR beta family frequency separated CMV-and-HLA carriers, including in an independent cohort. Dominant in the ex vivo response were TCR beta clonotypes restricted by HLA-C and specific for CMV.

For this clonotype: Its antigen is as yet unknown.

The specimen was CD8+ T cells from PBMCs. The sequence was obtained from a human donor in good health (CMV status not recorded). Some clones in this sample may be carry-over from other donors' samples. This chain joins TRBV28 and TRBJ1-6; D gene uncertain. CDR3 loop: CASTWPGSYNSPLHF. The CDR3 region has the DNA TGTGCCAGCACCTGGCCGGGATCCTATAATTCACCCCTCCACTTT.